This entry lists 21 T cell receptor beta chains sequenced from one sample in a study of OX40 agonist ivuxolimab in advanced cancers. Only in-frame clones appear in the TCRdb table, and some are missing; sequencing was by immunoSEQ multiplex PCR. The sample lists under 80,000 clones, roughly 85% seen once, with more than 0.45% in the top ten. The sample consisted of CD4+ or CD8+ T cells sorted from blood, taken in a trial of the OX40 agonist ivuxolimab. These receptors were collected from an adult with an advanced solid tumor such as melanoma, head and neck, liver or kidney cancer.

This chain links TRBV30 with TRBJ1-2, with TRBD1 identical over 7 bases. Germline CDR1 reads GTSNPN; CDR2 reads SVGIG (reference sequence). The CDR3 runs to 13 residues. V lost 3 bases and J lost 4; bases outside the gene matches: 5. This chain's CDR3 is CAWRRDRPYGYTF. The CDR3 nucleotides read TGTGCCTGGAGGAGGGACAGACCCTATGGCTACACCTTC.

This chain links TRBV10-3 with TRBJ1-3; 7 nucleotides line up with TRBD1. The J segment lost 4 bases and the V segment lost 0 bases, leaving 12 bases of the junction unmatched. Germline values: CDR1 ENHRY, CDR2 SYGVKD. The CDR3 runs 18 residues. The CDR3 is CAISESTQGVGRGNTIYF. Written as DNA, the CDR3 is TGTGCCATCAGTGAGTCGACTCAGGGGGTAGGGCGAGGAAACACCATATATTTT.

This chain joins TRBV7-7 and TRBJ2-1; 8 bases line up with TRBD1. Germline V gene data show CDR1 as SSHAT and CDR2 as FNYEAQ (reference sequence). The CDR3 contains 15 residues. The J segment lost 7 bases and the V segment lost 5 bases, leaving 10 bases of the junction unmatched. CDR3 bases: TGTGCCAGCAGCCCCCGACAGGGGTCCAGGAATGAGCAGTTCTTC. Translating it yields CASSPRQGSRNEQFF.

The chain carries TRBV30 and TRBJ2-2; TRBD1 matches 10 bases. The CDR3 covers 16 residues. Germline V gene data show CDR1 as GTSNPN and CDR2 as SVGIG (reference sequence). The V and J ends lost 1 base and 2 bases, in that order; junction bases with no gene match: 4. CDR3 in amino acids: CAWSGGTGDNTGELFF. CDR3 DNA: TGTGCCTGGAGTGGTGGGACAGGGGATAACACCGGGGAGCTGTTTTTT.

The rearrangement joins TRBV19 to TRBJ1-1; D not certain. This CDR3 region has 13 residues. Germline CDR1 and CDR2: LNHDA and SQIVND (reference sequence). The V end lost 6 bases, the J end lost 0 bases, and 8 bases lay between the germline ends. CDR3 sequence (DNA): TGTGCCAGTAGGCAGACCATGAACACTGAAGCTTTCTTT. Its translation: CASRQTMNTEAFF.

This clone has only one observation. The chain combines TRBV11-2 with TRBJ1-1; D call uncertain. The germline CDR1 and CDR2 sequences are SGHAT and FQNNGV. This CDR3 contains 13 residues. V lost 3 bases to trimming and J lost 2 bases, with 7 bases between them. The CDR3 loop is CASSFIGNTEAFF. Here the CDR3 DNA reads TGTGCCAGCAGCTTCATCGGAAACACTGAAGCTTTCTTT.

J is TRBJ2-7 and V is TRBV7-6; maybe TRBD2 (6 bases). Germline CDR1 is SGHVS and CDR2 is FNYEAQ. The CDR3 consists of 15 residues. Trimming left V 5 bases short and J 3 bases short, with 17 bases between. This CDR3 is CASSPRPGVDYEQYF. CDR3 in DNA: TGTGCCAGCAGCCCCAGGCCGGGGGTAGACTACGAGCAGTACTTC. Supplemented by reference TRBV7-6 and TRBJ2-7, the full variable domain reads GAGVSQSPRYKVTKRGQDVALRCDPISGHVSLYWYRQALGQGPEFLTYFNYEAQQDKSGLPNDRFSAERPEGSISTLTIQRTEQRDSAMYRCASSPRPGVDYEQYFGPGTRLTVT.

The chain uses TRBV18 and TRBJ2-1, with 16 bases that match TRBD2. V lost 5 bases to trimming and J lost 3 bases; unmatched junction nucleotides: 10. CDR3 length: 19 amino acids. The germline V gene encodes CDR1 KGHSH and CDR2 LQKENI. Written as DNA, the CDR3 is TGTGCCAGCTCATCGGGACTAGCGGGAGGGCCGAACATCTACAATGAGCAGTTCTTC. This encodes CASSSGLAGGPNIYNEQFF.

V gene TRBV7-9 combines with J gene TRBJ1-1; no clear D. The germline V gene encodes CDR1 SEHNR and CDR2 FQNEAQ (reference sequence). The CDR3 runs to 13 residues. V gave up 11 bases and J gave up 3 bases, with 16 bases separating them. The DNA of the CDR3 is TGTGCCCCCAACGCGAGGGAGGACACTGAAGCTTTCTTT. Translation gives CAPNAREDTEAFF.

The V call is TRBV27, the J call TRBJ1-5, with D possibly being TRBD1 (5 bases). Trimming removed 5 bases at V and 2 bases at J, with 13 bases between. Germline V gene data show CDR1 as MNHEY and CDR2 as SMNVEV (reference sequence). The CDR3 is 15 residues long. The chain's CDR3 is CASSRGDIGNQPQHF. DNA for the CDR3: TGTGCCAGCAGTAGAGGGGATATCGGCAATCAGCCCCAGCATTTT.

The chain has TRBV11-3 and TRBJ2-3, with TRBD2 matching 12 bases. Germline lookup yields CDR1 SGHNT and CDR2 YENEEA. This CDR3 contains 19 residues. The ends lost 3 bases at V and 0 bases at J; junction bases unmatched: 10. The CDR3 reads CASSFGSSGREFSTDTQYF. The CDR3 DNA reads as TGTGCCAGCAGCTTTGGCTCTAGCGGGAGGGAATTTAGCACAGATACGCAGTATTTT. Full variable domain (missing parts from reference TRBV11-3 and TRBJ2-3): EAGVVQSPRYKIIEKKQPVAFWCNPISGHNTLYWYLQNLGQGPELLIRYENEEAVDDSQLPKDRFSAERLKGVDSTLKIQPAELGDSAVYLCASSFGSSGREFSTDTQYFGPGTRLTVL.

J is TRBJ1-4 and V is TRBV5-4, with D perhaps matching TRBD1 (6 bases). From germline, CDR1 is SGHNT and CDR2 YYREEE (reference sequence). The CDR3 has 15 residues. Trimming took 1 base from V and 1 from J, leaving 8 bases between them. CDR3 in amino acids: CASSLIGGTNEKLFF. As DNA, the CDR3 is TGTGCCAGCAGCTTGATAGGGGGAACTAATGAAAAACTGTTTTTT.

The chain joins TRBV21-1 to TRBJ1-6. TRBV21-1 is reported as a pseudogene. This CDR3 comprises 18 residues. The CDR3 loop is CASSKEGGRSCLSAPLHF. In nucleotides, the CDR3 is TGTGCCAGCAGCAAAGAAGGGGGGCGCTCATGTCTAAGCGCACCCCTCCACTTT.

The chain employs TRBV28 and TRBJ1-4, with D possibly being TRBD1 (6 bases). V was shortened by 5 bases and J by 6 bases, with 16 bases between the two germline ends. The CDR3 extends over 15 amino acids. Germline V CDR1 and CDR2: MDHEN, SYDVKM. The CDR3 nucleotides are TGTGCCAGCAGTGTAACAGGGTCGTTGGATGAAAAACTGTTTTTT. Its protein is CASSVTGSLDEKLFF.

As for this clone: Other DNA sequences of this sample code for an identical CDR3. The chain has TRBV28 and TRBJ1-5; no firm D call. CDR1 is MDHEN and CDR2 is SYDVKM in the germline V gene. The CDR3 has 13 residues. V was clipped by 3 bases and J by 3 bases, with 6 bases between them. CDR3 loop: CASSFSTNQPQHF. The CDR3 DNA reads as TGTGCCAGCAGTTTTAGCACCAATCAGCCCCAGCATTTT.

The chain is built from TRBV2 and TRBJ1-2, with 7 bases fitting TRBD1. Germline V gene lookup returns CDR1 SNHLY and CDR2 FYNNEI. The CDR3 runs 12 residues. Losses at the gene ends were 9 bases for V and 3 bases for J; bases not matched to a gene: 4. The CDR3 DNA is TGTGCCAGGGGACAGCCTTACTATGGCTACACCTTC. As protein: CARGQPYYGYTF.

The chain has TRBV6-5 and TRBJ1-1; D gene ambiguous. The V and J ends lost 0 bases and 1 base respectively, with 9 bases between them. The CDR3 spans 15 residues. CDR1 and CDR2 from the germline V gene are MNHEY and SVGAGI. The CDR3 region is CASSYSGRSNTEAFF. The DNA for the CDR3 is TGTGCCAGCAGTTACTCCGGCAGGTCGAACACTGAAGCTTTCTTT.

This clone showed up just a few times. DNA of the CDR3: TGTGCCAGCAGTCCCGGGACCGCAGACTATGGCTACACCTTC. This translates into CASSPGTADYGYTF. V usage is TRBV28 and J usage is TRBJ1-2; a weak D match, TRBD1 (5 bases). CDR1 and CDR2 from the germline V gene are MDHEN and SYDVKM. The CDR3 covers 14 residues. The V end lost 5 bases, the J end lost 3 bases, and 13 bases lay between the germline ends.

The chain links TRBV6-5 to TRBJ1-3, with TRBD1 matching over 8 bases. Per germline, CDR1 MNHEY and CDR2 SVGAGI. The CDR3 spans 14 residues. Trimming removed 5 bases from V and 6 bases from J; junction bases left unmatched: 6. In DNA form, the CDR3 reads TGTGCCAGCAGTCGGACAGGGTTGGCAAACACCATATATTTT. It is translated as CASSRTGLANTIYF.

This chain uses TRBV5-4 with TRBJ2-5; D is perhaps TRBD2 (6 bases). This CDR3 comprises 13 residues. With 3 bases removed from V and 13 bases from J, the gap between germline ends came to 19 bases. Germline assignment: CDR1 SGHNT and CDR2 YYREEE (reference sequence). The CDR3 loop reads CASSSDSSGTRYF. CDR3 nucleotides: TGTGCCAGCAGCTCGGACTCGTCTGGGACTCGGTACTTC.

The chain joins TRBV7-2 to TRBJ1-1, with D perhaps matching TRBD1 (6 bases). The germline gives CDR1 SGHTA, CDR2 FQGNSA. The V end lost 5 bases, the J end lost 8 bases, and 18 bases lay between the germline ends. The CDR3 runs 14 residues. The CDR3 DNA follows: TGTGCCAGCAGCCTTAGTCGGGGGGCCGGAGAAGCTTTCTTT. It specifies CASSLSRGAGEAFF.